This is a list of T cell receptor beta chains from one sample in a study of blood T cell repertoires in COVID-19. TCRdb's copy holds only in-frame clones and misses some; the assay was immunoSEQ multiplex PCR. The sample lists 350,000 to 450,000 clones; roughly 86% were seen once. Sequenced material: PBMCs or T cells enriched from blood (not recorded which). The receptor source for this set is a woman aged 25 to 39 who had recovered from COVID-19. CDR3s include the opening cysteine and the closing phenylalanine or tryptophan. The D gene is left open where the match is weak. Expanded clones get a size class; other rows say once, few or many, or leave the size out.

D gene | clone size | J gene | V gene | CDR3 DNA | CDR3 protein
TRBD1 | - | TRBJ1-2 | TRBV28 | TGTGCCAGCAGTAACAGGGGGGAGGGCTATGGCTACACCTTC | CASSNRGEGYGYTF
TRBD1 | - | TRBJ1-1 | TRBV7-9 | TGTGCCAGCAGCCCCCAGGGGGCGGGCACTGAAGCTTTCTTT | CASSPQGAGTEAFF
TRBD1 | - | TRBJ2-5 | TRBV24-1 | TGTGCCACCAGTGATCGACAGGGAAGGGAGACCCAGTACTTC | CATSDRQGRETQYF
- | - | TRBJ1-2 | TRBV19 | TGTGCCAGTAGTGGCACCGCTAACTATGGCTACACCTTC | CASSGTANYGYTF
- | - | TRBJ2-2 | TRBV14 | TGTGCCAGCAGCCAAGAAAACAGGGTCGGGGAGCTGTTTTTT | CASSQENRVGELFF
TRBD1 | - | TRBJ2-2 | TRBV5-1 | TGCGCCAGCAGCTTGACGGGACAGGGGACGGCGAACACCGGGGAGCTGTTTTTT | CASSLTGQGTANTGELFF
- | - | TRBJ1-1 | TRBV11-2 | TGTGCCAGCAGCCCCCTCGGACAGAACACTGAAGCTTTCTTT | CASSPLGQNTEAFF
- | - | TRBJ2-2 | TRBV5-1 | TGCGCCAGCAGCTTTCAGGTAGCGATAGCCACCGGGGAGCTGTTTTTT | CASSFQVAIATGELFF
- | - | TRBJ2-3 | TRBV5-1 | TGCGCCAGCAGCTTGAGAACGACGGGGGGCACAGATACGCAGTATTTT | CASSLRTTGGTDTQYF
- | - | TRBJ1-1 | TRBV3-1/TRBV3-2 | TGTGCCAGCAGCCAATCCCTCGTGAACACTGAAGCTTTCTTT | CASSQSLVNTEAFF
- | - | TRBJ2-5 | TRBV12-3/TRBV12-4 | TGTGCCAGCAGTTTATCGGAGACCCAGTACTTC | CASSLSETQYF
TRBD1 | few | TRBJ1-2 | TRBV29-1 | TGCAGCGTTGGACAGGGGGGGGCAAATAACTATGGCTACACCTTC | CSVGQGGANNYGYTF
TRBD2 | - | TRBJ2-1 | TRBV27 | TGTGCCAGCAGTTACCAGGGGACTAGTAGCAATGAGCAGTTCTTC | CASSYQGTSSNEQFF
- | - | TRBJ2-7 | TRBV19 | TGTGCCAGTAGCCTTACCCAGGACTGGTTTGACGAGCAGTACTTC | CASSLTQDWFDEQYF
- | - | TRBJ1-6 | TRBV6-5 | TGTGCCACCACACGGGTGGATGGTTCACCCCTCCACTTT | CATTRVDGSPLHF
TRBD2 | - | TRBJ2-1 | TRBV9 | TGTGCCAGCAGCGTAGATCTCACTAGCGGCCGACCCAATGAGCAGTTCTTC | CASSVDLTSGRPNEQFF
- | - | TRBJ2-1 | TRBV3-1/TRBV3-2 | TGTGCCAGCAGCCATGTGACAGGACCCTCCACCACTGAGCAGTTCTTC | CASSHVTGPSTTEQFF
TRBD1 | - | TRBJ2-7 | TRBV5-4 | TGTGCCAGCAGCACAGGGGGCTACGAGCAGTACTTC | CASSTGGYEQYF
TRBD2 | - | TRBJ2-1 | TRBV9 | TGTGCCAGCAGCCCCCAGCGGGGGGAAAACAATGAGCAGTTCTTC | CASSPQRGENNEQFF
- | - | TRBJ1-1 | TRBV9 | TGTGCCAGCAGCGTAGCAGGGGCCTGGGGGATGAACACTGAAGCTTTCTTT | CASSVAGAWGMNTEAFF
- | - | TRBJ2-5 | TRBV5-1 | TGCGCCAGCAGCCCACAGGCGGAGACCCAGTACTTC | CASSPQAETQYF
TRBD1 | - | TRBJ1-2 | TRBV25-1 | TGTGCCAGCAGTGACAGGGGGGTGTCCACCTTC | CASSDRGVSTF
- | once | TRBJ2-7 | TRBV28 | TGTGCCAGCAGTTTCGGCGGGAAAGCCTACGAGCAGTACTTC | CASSFGGKAYEQYF
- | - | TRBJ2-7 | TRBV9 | TGTGCCAGCAGCGTAGGTCACGGGATCGCCTACGAGCAGTACTTC | CASSVGHGIAYEQYF
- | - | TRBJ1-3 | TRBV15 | TGTGCCACCAGCAGTGGTGGCAACTCTGGAAACACCATATATTTT | CATSSGGNSGNTIYF
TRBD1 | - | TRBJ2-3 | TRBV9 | TGTGCCAGCAGCGGAAGCAGACAGGGTAGAAATACGCAGTATTTT | CASSGSRQGRNTQYF
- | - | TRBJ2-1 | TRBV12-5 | TGTGCTAGTGGTTTCTCCCTAGGCTTTGAGCAGTTCTTC | CASGFSLGFEQFF
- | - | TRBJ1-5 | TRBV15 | TGTGCCACCAGCGTTAACAGGGAACATCAGCCCCAGCATTTT | CATSVNREHQPQHF
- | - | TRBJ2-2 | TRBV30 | TGTGCCTGGAGAGCCAGGGGCCCAACCGGGGAGCTGTTTTTT | CAWRARGPTGELFF
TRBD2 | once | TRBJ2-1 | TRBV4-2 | TGTGCCAGCAGCCCTGCTAGCGGGGCCTACAATGAGCAGTTCTTC | CASSPASGAYNEQFF
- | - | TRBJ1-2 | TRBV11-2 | TGTGCCAGCATCGGACTGGCGGATGGCTACACCTTC | CASIGLADGYTF
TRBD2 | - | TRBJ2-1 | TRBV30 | TGTGCCTGGCAAGCGACTAGCGGGAGGGTTCGCAATGAGCAGTTCTTC | CAWQATSGRVRNEQFF
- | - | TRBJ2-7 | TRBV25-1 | TGTGCCAGCAGTGAGATTGGGGGGGCCTCCTCCGAGCAGTACTTC | CASSEIGGASSEQYF
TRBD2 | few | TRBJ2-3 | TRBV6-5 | TGTGCCAGCAGTTACGGTCAGGGTCGACTAGCCGATACGCAGTATTTT | CASSYGQGRLADTQYF
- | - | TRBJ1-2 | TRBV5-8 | TGTGCCAGCAGTCCCCGGACAGCCTTCTATGGCTACACCTTC | CASSPRTAFYGYTF
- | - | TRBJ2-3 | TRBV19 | TGTGCCAGTAGTTGGACAGTCACAGATACGCAGTATTTT | CASSWTVTDTQYF
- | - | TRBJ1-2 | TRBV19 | TGTGCCAGTAGTATCAGTACAGATGCTAACTATGGCTACACCTTC | CASSISTDANYGYTF
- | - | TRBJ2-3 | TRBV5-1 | TGCGCCAGCAGCTTTCAGGGTCCCACAGATACGCAGTATTTT | CASSFQGPTDTQYF
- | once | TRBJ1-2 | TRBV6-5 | TGTGCCAGCAGTTCGATCAGGGCGGACTATGGCTACACCTTC | CASSSIRADYGYTF
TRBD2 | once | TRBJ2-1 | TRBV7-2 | TGTGCCAGCAGCTTTCGGACTAGCGGCTACAATGAGCAGTTCTTC | CASSFRTSGYNEQFF
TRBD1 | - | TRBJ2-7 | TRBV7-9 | TGTGCCAGCAGCTTGACAGGGCCGCGCGAGCAGTACTTC | CASSLTGPREQYF
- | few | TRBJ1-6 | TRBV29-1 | TGCAGCGTGGGGAGCTCCTATAATTCACCCCTCCACTTT | CSVGSSYNSPLHF